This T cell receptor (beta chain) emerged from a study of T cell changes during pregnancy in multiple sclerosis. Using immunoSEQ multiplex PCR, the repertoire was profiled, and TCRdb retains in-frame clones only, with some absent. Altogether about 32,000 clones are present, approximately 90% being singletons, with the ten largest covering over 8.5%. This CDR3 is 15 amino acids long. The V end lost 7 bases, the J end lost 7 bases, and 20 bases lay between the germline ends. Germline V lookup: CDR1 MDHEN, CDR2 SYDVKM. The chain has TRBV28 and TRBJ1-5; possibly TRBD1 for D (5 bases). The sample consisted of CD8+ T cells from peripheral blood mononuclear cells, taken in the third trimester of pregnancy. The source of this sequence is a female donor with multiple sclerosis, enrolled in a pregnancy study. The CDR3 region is CASTFGTRGAQPQHF. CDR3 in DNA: TGTGCCAGCACCTTCGGGACGCGGGGCGCCCAGCCCCAGCATTTT.